This is a list of T cell receptor beta chains from one sample in a study of T-cell memory formation after mild COVID-19. TCRdb re-analysed the 5' RACE reads in MiXCR, keeping a single row per CDR3 protein. This repertoire shows some 350,000 distinct CDR3 sequences, approximately 16% found once; its top ten account for about 22%. What was sequenced was PBMCs or a T cell subset sorted from them (not recorded which). These receptors were taken from a man aged 18 to 29 who had mild COVID-19 (a few samples of this study predate the infection). Cell type and time point are not known. CDR3s include the opening cysteine and the closing phenylalanine or tryptophan. D genes are given only for firm matches. The size of a clone is reported for some rows only, either as once, few or many, or as a class for expanded clones.

D gene: NA
V gene: TRBV29-1
clone size: few
J gene: TRBJ1-1
CDR3 DNA: TGCAGCGTTGTACTAGTAGGGCCTACCCAACCCCGACAAGCTTTCTTT
CDR3 protein: CSVVLVGPTQPRQAFF

D gene: TRBD1
V gene: TRBV2
clone size: NA
J gene: TRBJ1-6
CDR3 DNA: TGTGCCAGCAGTGGCAGAGACAGGGTAGAAAGTTCACCCCTCCACTTT
CDR3 protein: CASSGRDRVESSPLHF

D gene: TRBD2
V gene: TRBV3-1
clone size: NA
J gene: TRBJ2-1
CDR3 DNA: TGTGCCAGCAGCCAACAGCGGGGCTACAATGAGCAGTTCTTC
CDR3 protein: CASSQQRGYNEQFF

D gene: TRBD2
V gene: TRBV5-1
clone size: NA
J gene: TRBJ2-1
CDR3 DNA: TGCGCCAGCAGCTTCCACCTTAGCGGGGATTACAATGAGCAGTTCTTC
CDR3 protein: CASSFHLSGDYNEQFF

D gene: TRBD1
V gene: TRBV4-3
clone size: many
J gene: TRBJ2-1
CDR3 DNA: TGCGCCAGCAGCCAGGATGCAGGGGGCGCCTACAATGAGCAGTTCTTC
CDR3 protein: CASSQDAGGAYNEQFF

D gene: NA
V gene: TRBV18
clone size: NA
J gene: TRBJ1-4
CDR3 DNA: TGTGCCAGCTCAGTACTAGGGGACAAATATGAAAAACTGTTTTTT
CDR3 protein: CASSVLGDKYEKLFF

D gene: NA
V gene: TRBV18
clone size: many
J gene: TRBJ1-1
CDR3 DNA: TGTGCCAGCTCCCCTTATTTCAGGGCTGAAGCTTTCTTT
CDR3 protein: CASSPYFRAEAFF

D gene: NA
V gene: TRBV12-3/TRBV12-4
clone size: few
J gene: TRBJ1-2
CDR3 DNA: TGTGCCAGCAGTTTGTCAGGGGCTAGTGGCTACACCTTC
CDR3 protein: CASSLSGASGYTF

D gene: NA
V gene: TRBV10-3
clone size: many
J gene: TRBJ2-5
CDR3 DNA: TGTGCCATCAGTGAGTCGAAGGGACCGTCACAAGAGACCCAGTACTTC
CDR3 protein: CAISESKGPSQETQYF

D gene: TRBD1
V gene: TRBV6-1
clone size: NA
J gene: TRBJ1-5
CDR3 DNA: TGTGCCAGCAGTCCCCGCCGGGACAGGGGACTTTATAGCAATCAGCCCCAGCATTTT
CDR3 protein: CASSPRRDRGLYSNQPQHF

D gene: NA
V gene: TRBV19
clone size: few
J gene: TRBJ1-5
CDR3 DNA: TGTGCCAGTAGTAATCCGGTTCAGCCCCAGCATTTT
CDR3 protein: CASSNPVQPQHF

D gene: TRBD1
V gene: TRBV18
clone size: NA
J gene: TRBJ2-1
CDR3 DNA: TGTGCCAGCTCTCATACCGACAGGGGAAAATACAATGAGCAGTTCTTC
CDR3 protein: CASSHTDRGKYNEQFF

D gene: NA
V gene: TRBV6-2/TRBV6-3
clone size: NA
J gene: TRBJ2-3
CDR3 DNA: TGTGCCAGCAGAAGTCAGGGGTCAGATACGCAGTATTTT
CDR3 protein: CASRSQGSDTQYF

D gene: TRBD2
V gene: TRBV7-2
clone size: NA
J gene: TRBJ2-5
CDR3 DNA: TGTGCCAGCAGCCGACTAGCGGGGGGGAACCAAGAGACCCAGTACTTC
CDR3 protein: CASSRLAGGNQETQYF

D gene: NA
V gene: TRBV7-9
clone size: few
J gene: TRBJ2-2
CDR3 DNA: TGTGCCAGCAGCTTATCCATAGGCACCGGGGAGCTGTTTTTT
CDR3 protein: CASSLSIGTGELFF

D gene: NA
V gene: TRBV10-3
clone size: few
J gene: TRBJ2-3
CDR3 DNA: TGTGCCATCATGGGGGTAAGCACAGATACGCAGTATTTT
CDR3 protein: CAIMGVSTDTQYF

D gene: TRBD1
V gene: TRBV29-1
clone size: few
J gene: TRBJ1-2
CDR3 DNA: TGCAGCGTTTACGGACAGGGGCTCCGCTACACCTTC
CDR3 protein: CSVYGQGLRYTF

D gene: TRBD1
V gene: TRBV5-1
clone size: NA
J gene: TRBJ2-7
CDR3 DNA: TGCGCCAGCAGCCTTCCTCCGGGACAGTACGAGCAGTACTTC
CDR3 protein: CASSLPPGQYEQYF

D gene: TRBD1
V gene: TRBV18
clone size: few
J gene: TRBJ2-1
CDR3 DNA: TGTGCCAGCTCACCGATGGACAGGGCTAATGAGCAGTTCTTC
CDR3 protein: CASSPMDRANEQFF

D gene: NA
V gene: TRBV20-1
clone size: NA
J gene: TRBJ1-1
CDR3 DNA: TGCAGTGCTAGGCACCCCGGAGGGTCGGGCGACACTGAAGCTTTCTTT
CDR3 protein: CSARHPGGSGDTEAFF

D gene: TRBD2
V gene: TRBV2
clone size: NA
J gene: TRBJ2-3
CDR3 DNA: TGTGCCAGCCGGTTTAAGCTAGCGGCTAGCACAGATACGCAGTATTTT
CDR3 protein: CASRFKLAASTDTQYF

D gene: NA
V gene: TRBV6-5
clone size: few
J gene: TRBJ2-2
CDR3 DNA: TGTGCCAGCAGTTACTCCGGGGGCGACACCGGGGAGCTGTTTTTT
CDR3 protein: CASSYSGGDTGELFF

D gene: NA
V gene: TRBV5-1
clone size: few
J gene: TRBJ2-1
CDR3 DNA: TGCGCCAGCAGCCAGGCAACAGGGATGTGGGAGCAGTTCTTC
CDR3 protein: CASSQATGMWEQFF

D gene: NA
V gene: TRBV9
clone size: few
J gene: TRBJ2-7
CDR3 DNA: TGTGCCAGCAGCGCCGCGGGATCCGAGCAGTACTTC
CDR3 protein: CASSAAGSEQYF

D gene: TRBD1
V gene: TRBV24-1
clone size: NA
J gene: TRBJ2-5
CDR3 DNA: TGTGCCACCAGTGATTTAGGTCGAGGGGGCCGGGAGACCCAGTACTTC
CDR3 protein: CATSDLGRGGRETQYF

D gene: NA
V gene: TRBV28
clone size: few
J gene: TRBJ2-1
CDR3 DNA: TGTGCCGGGGGCACCACAGGCCATGGGTACAATGAGCAGTTCTTC
CDR3 protein: CAGGTTGHGYNEQFF

D gene: NA
V gene: TRBV21-1
clone size: few
J gene: TRBJ2-7
CDR3 DNA: TGTGCCACCAGACGAGCGGCGGAGGCTTACGAGCAGTACTTC
CDR3 protein: CATRRAAEAYEQYF

D gene: TRBD2
V gene: TRBV3-1
clone size: NA
J gene: TRBJ2-1
CDR3 DNA: TGTGCCAGCAGCCAGGGGACTACCTTTTACAATGAGCAGTTCTTC
CDR3 protein: CASSQGTTFYNEQFF

D gene: TRBD2
V gene: TRBV7-2
clone size: NA
J gene: TRBJ2-3
CDR3 DNA: TGTGCCAGCAGCGGTAGCGGGGGCACAGATACGCAGTATTTT
CDR3 protein: CASSGSGGTDTQYF

D gene: NA
V gene: TRBV6-2/TRBV6-3
clone size: NA
J gene: TRBJ2-1
CDR3 DNA: TGTGCCAGCAGTTACCGACTGGAGAGCTACAATGAGCAGTTCTTC
CDR3 protein: CASSYRLESYNEQFF

D gene: NA
V gene: TRBV5-1
clone size: NA
J gene: TRBJ1-1
CDR3 DNA: TGCGCCAGCAGCTTGAGTCTGTCGGGGAACACTGAAGCTTTCTTT
CDR3 protein: CASSLSLSGNTEAFF

D gene: NA
V gene: TRBV18
clone size: NA
J gene: TRBJ1-1
CDR3 DNA: TGTGCCAGCTCACCATCAGGTAGCAGAAGGGACACTGAAGCTTTCTTT
CDR3 protein: CASSPSGSRRDTEAFF

D gene: NA
V gene: TRBV5-6
clone size: NA
J gene: TRBJ1-2
CDR3 DNA: TGTGCCAGCAGCGGGTCTGGGTCCGAGGGTGGCTACACCTTC
CDR3 protein: CASSGSGSEGGYTF

D gene: NA
V gene: TRBV7-9
clone size: few
J gene: TRBJ2-7
CDR3 DNA: TGTGCCAGCAGCCAAGTGGCGTCCTACGAGCAGTACTTC
CDR3 protein: CASSQVASYEQYF

D gene: NA
V gene: TRBV6-2/TRBV6-3
clone size: NA
J gene: TRBJ2-7
CDR3 DNA: TGTGCCAGCGGCTACAACGGCGCCTACGAGCAGTACTTC
CDR3 protein: CASGYNGAYEQYF

D gene: NA
V gene: TRBV5-4
clone size: NA
J gene: TRBJ2-2
CDR3 DNA: TGTGCCAGCAGCTCCGAGCCCTCAGCCGCCGTTACCGGGGAGCTGTTTTTT
CDR3 protein: CASSSEPSAAVTGELFF

D gene: NA
V gene: TRBV29-1
clone size: few
J gene: TRBJ2-1
CDR3 DNA: TGCAGCGTTGAGAAGGGGGGCGATGAGCAGTTCTTC
CDR3 protein: CSVEKGGDEQFF

D gene: NA
V gene: TRBV3-1
clone size: NA
J gene: TRBJ1-1
CDR3 DNA: TGTTCCAGCAGCCCCCAGTGGGGCAGAGTGAACACTGAAGCTTTCTTT
CDR3 protein: CSSSPQWGRVNTEAFF

D gene: NA
V gene: TRBV4-3
clone size: few
J gene: TRBJ2-7
CDR3 DNA: TGCGCCAGCAGCCAAAGGACAGACCCTTCCTACGAGCAGTACTTC
CDR3 protein: CASSQRTDPSYEQYF

D gene: TRBD1
V gene: TRBV18
clone size: many
J gene: TRBJ2-1
CDR3 DNA: TGTGCCAGCTCGCAGGACAGGTCATACAATGAGCAGTTCTTC
CDR3 protein: CASSQDRSYNEQFF

D gene: NA
V gene: TRBV24-1
clone size: NA
J gene: TRBJ1-5
CDR3 DNA: TGTGCCACCAGTGATTTAGGTGGGCCCCAGCATTTT
CDR3 protein: CATSDLGGPQHF

D gene: TRBD2
V gene: TRBV7-7
clone size: NA
J gene: TRBJ2-3
CDR3 DNA: TGTGCCCGCGCCCCGGGACTATCAGGAGATACGCAGTATTTT
CDR3 protein: CARAPGLSGDTQYF

D gene: NA
V gene: TRBV20-1
clone size: NA
J gene: TRBJ1-1
CDR3 DNA: TGCAGTGCTAGAGTCAAAAACACTGAAGCTTTCTTT
CDR3 protein: CSARVKNTEAFF

D gene: TRBD1
V gene: TRBV5-1
clone size: many
J gene: TRBJ1-4
CDR3 DNA: TGCGCCAGCAGCCTAGGGGGGACAGGGGACGAAAAACTGTTTTTT
CDR3 protein: CASSLGGTGDEKLFF

D gene: NA
V gene: TRBV29-1
clone size: NA
J gene: TRBJ2-1
CDR3 DNA: TGCAGCGTTGAGGGGTTCAGGGTGGCCAATGAGCAGTTCTTC
CDR3 protein: CSVEGFRVANEQFF

D gene: NA
V gene: TRBV12-3/TRBV12-4
clone size: many
J gene: TRBJ2-5
CDR3 DNA: TGTGCCAGCAGTTTACGTCTCACGGAGACCCAGTACTTC
CDR3 protein: CASSLRLTETQYF

D gene: NA
V gene: TRBV6-5
clone size: NA
J gene: TRBJ2-5
CDR3 DNA: TGTGCCAGCAGAGTGTCAGGGGGGGAGACCCAGTACTTC
CDR3 protein: CASRVSGGETQYF

D gene: TRBD1
V gene: TRBV5-6
clone size: NA
J gene: TRBJ1-1
CDR3 DNA: TGTGCCAGCAGCTTGGTTGGACAGGCGGTGAACACTGAAGCTTTCTTT
CDR3 protein: CASSLVGQAVNTEAFF

D gene: TRBD1
V gene: TRBV12-3/TRBV12-4
clone size: few
J gene: TRBJ1-2
CDR3 DNA: TGTGCCAGTCGTGGGACAGGGGGCATTGGCTACACCTTC
CDR3 protein: CASRGTGGIGYTF

D gene: NA
V gene: TRBV6-2/TRBV6-3
clone size: NA
J gene: TRBJ2-3
CDR3 DNA: TGTGCCAGCAGTTACCCGCGGGGTAGCACAGATACGCAGTATTTT
CDR3 protein: CASSYPRGSTDTQYF

D gene: NA
V gene: TRBV5-6
clone size: NA
J gene: TRBJ1-3
CDR3 DNA: TGTGCCAGCAGCGCGGGGTCAGGGGACTCTGGAAACACCATATATTTT
CDR3 protein: CASSAGSGDSGNTIYF

D gene: NA
V gene: TRBV12-3/TRBV12-4
clone size: few
J gene: TRBJ1-1
CDR3 DNA: TGTGCCAGCGTCGGAGGGATGAACACTGAAGCTTTCTTT
CDR3 protein: CASVGGMNTEAFF

D gene: TRBD1
V gene: TRBV5-1
clone size: NA
J gene: TRBJ2-7
CDR3 DNA: TGCGCCAGCAGCTTGTTAGGGGGCGCTGGCTACGAGCAGTACTTC
CDR3 protein: CASSLLGGAGYEQYF

D gene: TRBD2
V gene: TRBV6-6
clone size: few
J gene: TRBJ2-1
CDR3 DNA: TGTGCCAGCAGTTACTTACCGACTAGCGGGGGGAGCTCCTACAATGAGCAGTTCTTC
CDR3 protein: CASSYLPTSGGSSYNEQFF